The 14 T cell receptor beta chains given below trace back to one sample, sequenced in a study of cytomegalovirus exposure and HLA in healthy donors. The PCR was carried out with 60 Vbeta primers and 13 Jbeta primers. The protocol was immunoSEQ multiplex PCR, while the TCRdb copy is restricted to in-frame clones and leaves out a portion. This repertoire shows around 130,000 clones, 73% found once; its top ten account for less than 2.5%. Sequencing was carried out using PBMCs. All receptors derive from a woman in her thirties or forties in good health and CMV-seropositive.

The V gene is TRBV2, the J gene TRBJ1-5; 7 bases are shared with TRBD1. With 7 bases clipped from V and 4 bases from J, the junction kept 7 bases outside the gene matches. The germline CDR1 and CDR2 sequences are SNHLY and FYNNEI. The CDR3 totals 14 residues. The CDR3 reads CASKTGTDNQPQHF. CDR3 nucleotide sequence: TGTGCCAGCAAAACCGGGACAGATAATCAGCCCCAGCATTTT.

Notes on this clone: Different DNA sequences within this sample yield the same CDR3. In DNA form, the CDR3 reads TGTGCCAGCAGCTTGAGCCGTGGTACGCAGTATTTT. Its protein product is CASSLSRGTQYF. This chain joins TRBV7-9 and TRBJ2-3; D remains ambiguous. Germline CDR1 and CDR2: SEHNR and FQNEAQ (reference sequence). The CDR3 covers 12 residues. The V and J ends lost 3 bases and 8 bases respectively, with 9 bases between them.

This sequence joins TRBV7-2 and TRBJ2-1, with D possibly being TRBD2 (6 bases). With 1 base removed from V and 7 bases from J, the gap between germline ends came to 14 bases. The germline V gene encodes CDR1 SGHTA and CDR2 FQGNSA. This CDR3 spans 15 amino acids. In DNA, the CDR3 is TGTGCCAGCAGCTTAGATTCGAGGGACTTGAATGAGCAGTTCTTC. Its translation: CASSLDSRDLNEQFF. Supplemented by reference TRBV7-2 and TRBJ2-1, the full variable domain reads GAGVSQSPSNKVTEKGKDVELRCDPISGHTALYWYRQSLGQGLEFLIYFQGNSAPDKSGLPSDRFSAERTGGSVSTLTIQRTQQEDSAVYLCASSLDSRDLNEQFFGPGTRLTVL.

The chain carries TRBV6-5 and TRBJ2-6, with D maybe TRBD2 (5 bases). CDR1 and CDR2 from the germline V gene are MNHEY and SVGAGI. V lost 3 bases and J lost 2, with 8 bases in between. This CDR3 has 15 residues. In DNA form, the CDR3 reads TGTGCCAGCAGTTATGAGGGAGCTGGGGCCAACGTCCTGACTTTC. It encodes CASSYEGAGANVLTF.

The chain has TRBV10-2 and TRBJ2-3, with D uncertain. CDR3 length: 16 residues. Germline assignment: CDR1 WSHSY and CDR2 SAAADI. The V and J ends lost 2 bases and 0 bases respectively, with 12 bases between them. The CDR3 region is CASSEAGRSSTDTQYF. CDR3 nucleotides: TGCGCCAGCAGTGAGGCTGGCAGGTCTAGCACAGATACGCAGTATTTT.

The chain carries TRBV5-1 and TRBJ2-5, with 9 bases aligning to TRBD1. Judging by the DNA end, TRBJ2-7 fits better; the J call may be wrong. Germline values: CDR1 SGHRS, CDR2 YFSETQ. The CDR3 extends over 15 amino acids. The CDR3 sequence is CASSNGDRATYEQYF. CDR3 coding DNA: TGCGCCAGCAGCAACGGGGACAGGGCCACCTACGAGCAGTACTTC.

The genes are TRBV4-1 and TRBJ2-7; D might be TRBD1 (5 bases). Deletions cut 2 bases from V and 0 bases from J, with 14 bases between. The CDR3 is 16 amino acids. CDR1 MGHRA and CDR2 YSYEKL come from the germline V gene. The DNA for the CDR3 is TGCGCCAGCAGCCAACAATTGACAGAGGCCTCCTACGAGCAGTACTTC. It yields the protein CASSQQLTEASYEQYF.

This clone was seen a handful of times. V and J are TRBV27 and TRBJ1-5; 8 nucleotides line up with TRBD1. The V gene end was trimmed by 3 bases and the J gene end by 4 bases; junction bases not matched to a gene: 5. This CDR3 has 15 amino acids. Germline CDR1 and CDR2: MNHEY and SMNVEV (reference sequence). CDR3 nucleotides: TGTGCCAGCAGTTTTGGACAGGGAACAAATCAGCCCCAGCATTTT. Its protein product is CASSFGQGTNQPQHF.

The chain uses TRBV6-4 and TRBJ2-3; the D gene is possibly TRBD2 (6 bases). Germline CDR1 and CDR2: MRHNA and SNTAGT. This CDR3 region has 14 residues. With 5 bases removed from V and 1 base from J, the gap between germline ends came to 10 bases. CDR3 nucleotide sequence: TGTGCCAGCAGTCTGGCTAGCGGCACAGATACGCAGTATTTT. Translation: CASSLASGTDTQYF.

This clone was detected once. This rearrangement joins TRBV18 to TRBJ1-1; tentative D call: TRBD1 (6 bases). Per the germline V gene, CDR1 is KGHSH and CDR2 is LQKENI. CDR3 length equals 17 residues. The germline V and J ends were trimmed by 6 bases and 5 bases, with 25 bases remaining between them. The CDR3 nucleotides read TGTGCCAGCTCCCCCTTGGGATTACAGGGAAGGAGGACTGAAGCTTTCTTT. Residues: CASSPLGLQGRRTEAFF.

This chain connects TRBV12-5 to TRBJ1-1; D unresolved. V lost 3 bases, J lost 7 bases, and 12 bases lay in between. The V gene's germline CDR1 is LGHNT and CDR2 FRNRAP. This CDR3 has 13 residues. CDR3 in amino acids: CASGLGTGNEAFF. CDR3 nucleotides: TGTGCTAGTGGTTTAGGAACGGGGAATGAAGCTTTCTTT.

The rearrangement uses TRBV5-6 and TRBJ2-5, with D perhaps TRBD1 (5 bases). CDR1 SGHDT and CDR2 YYEEEE come from the germline V gene. The CDR3 is made up of 16 amino acids. Trimming pared 2 bases from V and 5 bases from J, leaving 19 bases between. In nucleotides, the CDR3 is TGTGCCAGCAGCTTAATAGGACAAGCGCCTACCGAGACCCAGTACTTC. It yields the protein CASSLIGQAPTETQYF. The complete variable domain, with remaining parts taken from reference TRBV5-6 and TRBJ2-5, reads DAGVTQSPTHLIKTRGQQVTLRCSPKSGHDTVSWYQQALGQGPQFIFQYYEEEERQRGNFPDRFSGHQFPNYSSELNVNALLLGDSALYLCASSLIGQAPTETQYFGPGTRLLVL.

This rearrangement joins TRBV7-2 to TRBJ1-4; 11 bases are shared with TRBD1. In germline, CDR1 is SGHTA, CDR2 FQGNSA. Losses at the gene ends were 3 bases for V and 7 bases for J; bases not matched to a gene: 4. The CDR3 sequence is 15 residues long. The CDR3 here is CASSLDRGLGEKLFF. The CDR3 DNA reads as TGTGCCAGCAGCTTGGACAGGGGGCTCGGTGAAAAACTGTTTTTT.

The CDR3 region is CASSQVGGETQYF. CDR3 bases: TGTGCCAGCAGCCAAGTCGGGGGGGAGACCCAGTACTTC. The chain joins TRBV4-2 to TRBJ2-5, with 7 positions matching TRBD2. V shed 1 base and J 5 bases; nucleotides not matched to a gene: 1. The CDR3 runs to 13 residues. The germline V gene has CDR1 LGHNA and CDR2 YNFKEQ.